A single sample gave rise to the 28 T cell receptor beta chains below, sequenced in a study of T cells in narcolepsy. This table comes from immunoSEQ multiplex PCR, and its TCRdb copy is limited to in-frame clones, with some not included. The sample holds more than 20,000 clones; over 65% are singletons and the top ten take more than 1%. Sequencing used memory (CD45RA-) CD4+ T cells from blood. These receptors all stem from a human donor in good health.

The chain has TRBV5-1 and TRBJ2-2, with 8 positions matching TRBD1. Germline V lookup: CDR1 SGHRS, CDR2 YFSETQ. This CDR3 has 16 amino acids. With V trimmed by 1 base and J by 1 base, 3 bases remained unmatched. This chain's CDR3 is CASSLRQGQNTGELFF. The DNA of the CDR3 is TGCGCCAGCAGCTTGCGACAGGGGCAGAACACCGGGGAGCTGTTTTTT. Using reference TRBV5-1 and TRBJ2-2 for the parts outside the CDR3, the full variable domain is KAGVTQTPRYLIKTRGQQVTLSCSPISGHRSVSWYQQTPGQGLQFLFEYFSETQRNKGNFPGRFSGRQFSNSRSEMNVSTLELGDSALYLCASSLRQGQNTGELFFGEGSRLTVL.

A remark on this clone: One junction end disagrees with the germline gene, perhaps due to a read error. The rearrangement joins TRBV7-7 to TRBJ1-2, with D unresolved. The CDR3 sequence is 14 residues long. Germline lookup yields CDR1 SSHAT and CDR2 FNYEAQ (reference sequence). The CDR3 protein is CASSLHSSSYGYTF. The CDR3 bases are TGTGCTAGCAGCTTACATTCGTCCTCCTATGGCTACACCTTC.

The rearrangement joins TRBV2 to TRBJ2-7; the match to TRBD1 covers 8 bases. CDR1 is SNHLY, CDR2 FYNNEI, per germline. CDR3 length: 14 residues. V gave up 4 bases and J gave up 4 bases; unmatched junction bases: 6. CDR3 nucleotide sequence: TGTGCCAGCAGTGTTACAGGGGGGCAATACGAGCAGTACTTC. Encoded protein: CASSVTGGQYEQYF.

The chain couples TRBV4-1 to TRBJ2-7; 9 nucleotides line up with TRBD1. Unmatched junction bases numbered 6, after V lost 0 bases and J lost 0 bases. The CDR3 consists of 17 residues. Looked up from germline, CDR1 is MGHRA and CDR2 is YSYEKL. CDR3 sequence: CASSQEPQGASSYEQYF. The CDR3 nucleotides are TGCGCCAGCAGCCAAGAGCCACAGGGGGCCAGCTCCTACGAGCAGTACTTC.

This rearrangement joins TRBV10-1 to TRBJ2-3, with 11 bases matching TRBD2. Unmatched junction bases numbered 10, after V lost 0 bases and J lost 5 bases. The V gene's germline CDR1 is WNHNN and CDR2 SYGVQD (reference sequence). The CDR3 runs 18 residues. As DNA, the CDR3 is TGCGCCAGCAGTGAGTCGACGGAACTAGCGGGGGAAATAGATACGCAGTATTTT. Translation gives CASSESTELAGEIDTQYF.

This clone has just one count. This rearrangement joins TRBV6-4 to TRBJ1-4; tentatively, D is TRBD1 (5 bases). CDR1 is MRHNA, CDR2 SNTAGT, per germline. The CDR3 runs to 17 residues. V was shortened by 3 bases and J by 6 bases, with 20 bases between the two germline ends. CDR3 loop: CASSEPGGVIRHEKLFF. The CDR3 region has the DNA TGTGCCAGCAGTGAGCCGGGGGGGGTCATTCGCCATGAAAAACTGTTTTTT.

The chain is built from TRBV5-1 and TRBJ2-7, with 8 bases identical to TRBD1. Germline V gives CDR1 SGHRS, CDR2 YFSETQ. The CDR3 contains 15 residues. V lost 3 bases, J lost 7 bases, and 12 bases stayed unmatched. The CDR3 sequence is CASSSGTHTGGEQYF. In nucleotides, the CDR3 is TGCGCCAGCAGCTCCGGGACTCACACAGGGGGGGAGCAGTACTTC. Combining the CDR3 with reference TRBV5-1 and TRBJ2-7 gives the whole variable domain KAGVTQTPRYLIKTRGQQVTLSCSPISGHRSVSWYQQTPGQGLQFLFEYFSETQRNKGNFPGRFSGRQFSNSRSEMNVSTLELGDSALYLCASSSGTHTGGEQYFGPGTRLTVT.

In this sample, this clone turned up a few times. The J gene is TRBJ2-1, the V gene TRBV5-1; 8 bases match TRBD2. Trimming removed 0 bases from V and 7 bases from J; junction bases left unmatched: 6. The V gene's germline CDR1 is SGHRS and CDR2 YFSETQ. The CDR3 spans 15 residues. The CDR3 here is CASSLAPGTRNEQFF. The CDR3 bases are TGCGCCAGCAGCTTGGCCCCAGGGACTAGGAATGAGCAGTTCTTC.

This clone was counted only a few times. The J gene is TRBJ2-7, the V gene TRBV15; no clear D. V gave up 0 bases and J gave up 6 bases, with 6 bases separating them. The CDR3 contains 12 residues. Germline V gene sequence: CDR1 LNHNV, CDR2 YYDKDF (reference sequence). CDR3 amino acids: CATSRDHVEQYF. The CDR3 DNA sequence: TGTGCCACCAGCAGAGATCACGTCGAGCAGTACTTC. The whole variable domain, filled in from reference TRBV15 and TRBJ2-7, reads DAMVIQNPRYQVTQFGKPVTLSCSQTLNHNVMYWYQQKSSQAPKLLFHYYDKDFNNEADTPDNFQSRRPNTSFCFLDIRSPGLGDTAMYLCATSRDHVEQYFGPGTRLTVT.

CDR3: CASSLSRDLKRGYTF. CDR3 sequence (DNA): TGTGCCAGCAGCTTGAGCCGGGACCTCAAACGGGGCTACACCTTC. The chain is built from TRBV5-5 and TRBJ1-2; D is possibly TRBD1 (5 bases). V lost 1 base and J lost 8, with 18 bases in between. The CDR3 has 15 amino acids. Germline V gene sequence: CDR1 SGHKS, CDR2 YYEKEE (reference sequence).

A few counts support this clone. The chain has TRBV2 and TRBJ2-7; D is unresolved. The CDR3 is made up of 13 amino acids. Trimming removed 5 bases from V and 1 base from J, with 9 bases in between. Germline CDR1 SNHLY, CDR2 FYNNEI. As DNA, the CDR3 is TGTGCCAGCAGTAACATGGGATCCTACGAGCAGTACTTC. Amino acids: CASSNMGSYEQYF.

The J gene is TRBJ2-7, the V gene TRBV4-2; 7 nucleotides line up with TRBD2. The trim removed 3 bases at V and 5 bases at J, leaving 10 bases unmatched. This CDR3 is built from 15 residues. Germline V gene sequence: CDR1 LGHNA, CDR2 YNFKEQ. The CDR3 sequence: CASSQGGSLGNEQYF. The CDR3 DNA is TGTGCCAGCAGCCAGGGGGGGTCCCTAGGGAACGAGCAGTACTTC.

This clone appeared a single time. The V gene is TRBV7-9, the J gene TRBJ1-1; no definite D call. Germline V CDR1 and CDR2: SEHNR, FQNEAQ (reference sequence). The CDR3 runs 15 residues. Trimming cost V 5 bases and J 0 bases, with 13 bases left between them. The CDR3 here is CASSPARALNTEAFF. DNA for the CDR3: TGTGCCAGCAGCCCCGCCCGAGCACTGAACACTGAAGCTTTCTTT.

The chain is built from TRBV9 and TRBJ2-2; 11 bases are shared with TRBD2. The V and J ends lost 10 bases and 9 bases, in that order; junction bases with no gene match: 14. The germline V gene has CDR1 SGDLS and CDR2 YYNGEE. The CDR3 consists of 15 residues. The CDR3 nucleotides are TGTGCCTCATCTAGGCTAGCGGGAGGCAGCCGGGAGCTGTTTTTT. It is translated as CASSRLAGGSRELFF.

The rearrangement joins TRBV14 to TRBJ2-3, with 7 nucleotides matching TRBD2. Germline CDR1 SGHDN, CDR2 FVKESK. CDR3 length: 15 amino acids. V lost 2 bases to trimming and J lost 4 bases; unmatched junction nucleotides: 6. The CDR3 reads CASSQYAGESDTQYF. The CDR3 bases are TGTGCCAGCAGCCAATACGCGGGGGAGTCAGATACGCAGTATTTT.

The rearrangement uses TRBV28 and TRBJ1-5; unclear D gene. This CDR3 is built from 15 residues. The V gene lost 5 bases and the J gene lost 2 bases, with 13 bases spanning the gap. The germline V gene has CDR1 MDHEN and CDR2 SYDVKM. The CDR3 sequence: CASSPPVDRNQPQHF. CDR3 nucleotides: TGTGCCAGCAGTCCCCCAGTAGACCGCAATCAGCCCCAGCATTTT. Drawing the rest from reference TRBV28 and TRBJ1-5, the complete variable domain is DVKVTQSSRYLVKRTGEKVFLECVQDMDHENMFWYRQDPGLGLRLIYFSYDVKMKEKGDIPEGYSVSREKKERFSLILESASTNQTSMYLCASSPPVDRNQPQHFGDGTRLSIL.

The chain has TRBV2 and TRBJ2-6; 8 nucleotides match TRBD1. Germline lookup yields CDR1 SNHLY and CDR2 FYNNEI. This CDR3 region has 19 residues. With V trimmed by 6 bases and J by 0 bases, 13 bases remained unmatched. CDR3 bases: TGTGCCAGCAGCCCCCAAGGGACAGGTGGGAGCTCTGGGGCCAACGTCCTGACTTTC. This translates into CASSPQGTGGSSGANVLTF.

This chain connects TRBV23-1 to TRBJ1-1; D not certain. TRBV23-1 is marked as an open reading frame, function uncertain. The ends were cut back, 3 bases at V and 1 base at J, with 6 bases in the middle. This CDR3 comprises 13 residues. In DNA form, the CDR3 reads TGCGCCAGCAGTCAGGCGGAGAACACTGAAGCTTTCTTT. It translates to CASSQAENTEAFF.

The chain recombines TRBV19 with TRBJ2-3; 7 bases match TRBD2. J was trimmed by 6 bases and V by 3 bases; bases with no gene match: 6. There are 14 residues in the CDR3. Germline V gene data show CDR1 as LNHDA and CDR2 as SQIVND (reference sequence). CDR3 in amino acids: CASSIRDYSDTQYF. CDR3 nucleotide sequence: TGTGCCAGTAGTATCCGGGACTACTCGGATACGCAGTATTTT.

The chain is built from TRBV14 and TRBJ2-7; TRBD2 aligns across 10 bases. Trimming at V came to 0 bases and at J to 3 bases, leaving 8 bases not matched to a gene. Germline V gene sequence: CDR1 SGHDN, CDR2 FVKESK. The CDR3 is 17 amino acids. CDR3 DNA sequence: TGTGCCAGCAGCCAAGATTTTGGAACTAGCGGGGACTACGAGCAGTACTTC. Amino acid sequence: CASSQDFGTSGDYEQYF.

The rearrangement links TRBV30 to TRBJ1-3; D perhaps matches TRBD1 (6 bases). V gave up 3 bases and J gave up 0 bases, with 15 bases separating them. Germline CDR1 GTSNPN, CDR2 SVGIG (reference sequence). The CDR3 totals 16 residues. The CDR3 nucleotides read TGTGCCTGGAGAGGAGGGGGTAAACCCTCTGGAAACACCATATATTTT. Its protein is CAWRGGGKPSGNTIYF.

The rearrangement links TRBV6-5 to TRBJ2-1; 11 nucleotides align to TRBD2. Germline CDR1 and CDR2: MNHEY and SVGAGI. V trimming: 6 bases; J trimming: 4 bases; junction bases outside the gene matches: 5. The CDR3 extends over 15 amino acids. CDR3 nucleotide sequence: TGTGCCAGCAGGAGCAGGACTAGCGGGTACAATGAGCAGTTCTTC. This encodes CASRSRTSGYNEQFF.

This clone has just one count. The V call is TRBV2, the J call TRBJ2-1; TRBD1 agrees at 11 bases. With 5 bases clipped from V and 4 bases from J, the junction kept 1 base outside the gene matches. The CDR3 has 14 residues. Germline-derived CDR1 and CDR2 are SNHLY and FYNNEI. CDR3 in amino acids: CASSRDRGYNEQFF. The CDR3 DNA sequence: TGTGCCAGCAGTAGGGACAGGGGGTACAATGAGCAGTTCTTC.

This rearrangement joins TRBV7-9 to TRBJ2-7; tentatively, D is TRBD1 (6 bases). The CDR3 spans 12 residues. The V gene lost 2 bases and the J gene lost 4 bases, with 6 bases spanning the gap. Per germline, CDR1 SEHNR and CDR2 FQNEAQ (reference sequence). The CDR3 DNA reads TGTGCCAGCAGCTTAACAGGGTACGAGCAGTACTTC. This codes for CASSLTGYEQYF.

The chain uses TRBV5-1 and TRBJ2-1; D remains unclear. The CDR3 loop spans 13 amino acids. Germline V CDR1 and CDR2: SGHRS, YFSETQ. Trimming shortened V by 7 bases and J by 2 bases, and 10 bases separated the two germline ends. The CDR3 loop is CASGDDTYNEQFF. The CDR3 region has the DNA TGCGCCAGCGGAGACGATACCTACAATGAGCAGTTCTTC. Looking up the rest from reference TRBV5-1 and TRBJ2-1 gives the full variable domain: KAGVTQTPRYLIKTRGQQVTLSCSPISGHRSVSWYQQTPGQGLQFLFEYFSETQRNKGNFPGRFSGRQFSNSRSEMNVSTLELGDSALYLCASGDDTYNEQFFGPGTRLTVL.

CDR3 loop: CASSSGQGRLAKNIQYF. In DNA form, the CDR3 reads TGTGCCAGCAGCTCGGGACAGGGGAGACTAGCCAAAAACATTCAGTACTTC. This chain uses TRBV5-5 with TRBJ2-4; 10 positions match TRBD1. CDR3 length equals 17 residues. Losses at the gene ends were 3 bases for V and 0 bases for J; bases not matched to a gene: 6. Germline lookup yields CDR1 SGHKS and CDR2 YYEKEE (reference sequence).

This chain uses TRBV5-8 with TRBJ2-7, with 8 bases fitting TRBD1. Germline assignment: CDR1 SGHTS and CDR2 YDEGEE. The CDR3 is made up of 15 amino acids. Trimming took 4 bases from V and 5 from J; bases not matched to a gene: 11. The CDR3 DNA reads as TGTGCCAGCAGCCCGAGGACAGGGCCCCGGGACGAGCAGTACTTC. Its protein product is CASSPRTGPRDEQYF.

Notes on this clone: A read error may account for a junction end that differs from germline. CDR3 sequence: CASSPGQGLQRF. The CDR3 DNA is TGTGCCAGTAGTCCGGGACAGGGGTTACAGAGATTT. This rearrangement joins TRBV19 to TRBJ1-4, with 10 bases identical to TRBD1. There are 12 residues in the CDR3. The germline V gene has CDR1 LNHDA and CDR2 SQIVND (reference sequence).